The rows below give T cell receptor beta chains drawn from one sample of a study. One entry per CDR3 protein results from TCRdb running MiXCR on the 5' RACE reads. The sample holds thousands of distinct CDR3 sequences; about 50% are singletons and the top ten take approximately 3%. The sequencing sample was made of naive CD4+ T cells sorted from a lymph node. All receptors derive from a female donor with breast cancer. Each CDR3 is given with its conserved first and last residue. Each record gives: J gene, D gene, V gene, clone size, CDR3 DNA, CDR3 protein. A D gene is named only where the DNA matches it firmly. Size is stated as how often the clone was seen (once, few, many) or a class if it is expanded.

>TRBJ1-1|-|TRBV5-1|once
TGCGCCAGCAGCTTGTCTGTGAACACTGAAGCTTTCTTT
CASSLSVNTEAFF